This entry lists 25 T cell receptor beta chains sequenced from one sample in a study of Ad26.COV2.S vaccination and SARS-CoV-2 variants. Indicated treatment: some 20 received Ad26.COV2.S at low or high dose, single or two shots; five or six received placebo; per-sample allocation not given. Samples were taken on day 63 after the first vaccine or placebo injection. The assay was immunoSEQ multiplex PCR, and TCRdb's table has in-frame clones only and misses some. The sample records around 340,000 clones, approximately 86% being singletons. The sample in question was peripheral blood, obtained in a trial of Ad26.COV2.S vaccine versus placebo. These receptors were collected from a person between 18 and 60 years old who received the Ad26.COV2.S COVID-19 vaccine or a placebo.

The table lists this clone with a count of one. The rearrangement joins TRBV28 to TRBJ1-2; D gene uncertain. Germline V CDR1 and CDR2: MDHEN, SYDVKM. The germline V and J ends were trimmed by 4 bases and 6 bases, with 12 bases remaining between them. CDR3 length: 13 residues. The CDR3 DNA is TGTGCCAGCAGTTCCGTAATGCAGGATGGCTACACCTTC. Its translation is CASSSVMQDGYTF.

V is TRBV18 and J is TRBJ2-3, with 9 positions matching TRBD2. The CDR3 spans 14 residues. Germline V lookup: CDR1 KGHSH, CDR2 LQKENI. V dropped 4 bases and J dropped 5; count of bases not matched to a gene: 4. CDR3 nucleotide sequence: TGTGCCAGCTCACTAGCGGGGGAAGGAGATACGCAGTATTTT. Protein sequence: CASSLAGEGDTQYF.

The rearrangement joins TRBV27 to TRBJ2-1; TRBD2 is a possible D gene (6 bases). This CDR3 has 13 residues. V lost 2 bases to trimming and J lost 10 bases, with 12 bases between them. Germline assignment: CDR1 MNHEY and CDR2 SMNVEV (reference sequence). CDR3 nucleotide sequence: TGTGCCAGCAGTTTAATGGCGGGGCGGGAGCAGTTCTTC. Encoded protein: CASSLMAGREQFF.

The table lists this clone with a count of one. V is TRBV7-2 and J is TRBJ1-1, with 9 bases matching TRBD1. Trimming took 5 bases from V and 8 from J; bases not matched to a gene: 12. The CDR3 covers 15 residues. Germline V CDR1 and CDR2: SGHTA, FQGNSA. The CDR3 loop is CASSRWGQGRSEAFF. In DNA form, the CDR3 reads TGTGCCAGCAGCCGCTGGGGACAGGGAAGATCCGAAGCTTTCTTT.

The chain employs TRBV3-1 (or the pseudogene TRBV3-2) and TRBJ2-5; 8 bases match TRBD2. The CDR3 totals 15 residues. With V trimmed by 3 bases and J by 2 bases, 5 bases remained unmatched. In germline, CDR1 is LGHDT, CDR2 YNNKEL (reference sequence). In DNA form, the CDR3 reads TGTGCCAGCAGCCACCGGGGGGGCAGGCAAGAGACCCAGTACTTC. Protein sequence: CASSHRGGRQETQYF.

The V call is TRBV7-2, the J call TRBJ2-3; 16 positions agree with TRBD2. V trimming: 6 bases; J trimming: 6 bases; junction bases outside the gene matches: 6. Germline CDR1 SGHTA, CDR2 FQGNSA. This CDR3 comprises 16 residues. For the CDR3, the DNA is TGTGCCAGCAGTGCCGGGACTAGCGGGAGGGCCGATACGCAGTATTTT. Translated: CASSAGTSGRADTQYF.

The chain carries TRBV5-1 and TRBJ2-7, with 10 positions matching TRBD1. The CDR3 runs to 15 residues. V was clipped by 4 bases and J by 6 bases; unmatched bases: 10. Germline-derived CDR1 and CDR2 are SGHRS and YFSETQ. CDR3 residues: CASSRTGTGDGEQYF. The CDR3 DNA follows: TGCGCCAGCAGCCGTACCGGGACAGGGGACGGCGAGCAGTACTTC.

The chain's CDR3 is CASSLPGQGGEKLFF. The CDR3 bases are TGTGCCAGCAGCCTTCCGGGACAGGGGGGAGAAAAACTGTTTTTT. The chain links TRBV28 to TRBJ1-4; 11 bases map to TRBD1. V lost 6 bases, J lost 8 bases, and 8 bases stayed unmatched. Germline values: CDR1 MDHEN, CDR2 SYDVKM. The CDR3 length is 15 residues.

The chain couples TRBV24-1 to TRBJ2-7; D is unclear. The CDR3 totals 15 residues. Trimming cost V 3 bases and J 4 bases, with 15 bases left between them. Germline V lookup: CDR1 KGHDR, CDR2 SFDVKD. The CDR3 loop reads CATSDGQFSSYEQYF. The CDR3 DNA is TGTGCCACCAGTGATGGTCAGTTTTCTTCGTACGAGCAGTACTTC.

The CDR3 loop is CASSLGWSSYNSPLHF. DNA for the CDR3: TGTGCCAGCAGCTTGGGATGGAGCTCCTATAATTCACCCCTCCACTTT. This chain uses TRBV5-4 with TRBJ1-6, with D unclear. There are 16 residues in the CDR3. Germline lookup yields CDR1 SGHNT and CDR2 YYREEE (reference sequence). The V end was cut by 0 bases, the J end by 0 bases, with 7 bases between. Together with reference TRBV5-4 and TRBJ1-6, the CDR3 gives the full variable domain: ETGVTQSPTHLIKTRGQQVTLRCSSQSGHNTVSWYQQALGQGPQFIFQYYREEENGRGNFPPRFSGLQFPNYSSELNVNALELDDSALYLCASSLGWSSYNSPLHFGNGTRLTVT.

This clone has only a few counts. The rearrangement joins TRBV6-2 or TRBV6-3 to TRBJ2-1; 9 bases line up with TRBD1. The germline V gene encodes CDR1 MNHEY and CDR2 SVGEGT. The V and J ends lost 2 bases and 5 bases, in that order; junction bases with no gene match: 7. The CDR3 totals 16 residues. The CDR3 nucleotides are TGTGCCAGCAGTTACACTGGGGACAGGGCAGACAATGAGCAGTTCTTC. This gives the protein CASSYTGDRADNEQFF.

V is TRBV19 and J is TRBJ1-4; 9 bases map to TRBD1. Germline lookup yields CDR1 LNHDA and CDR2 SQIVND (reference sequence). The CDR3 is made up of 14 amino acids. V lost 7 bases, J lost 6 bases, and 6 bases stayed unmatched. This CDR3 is CASTETGGDEKLFF. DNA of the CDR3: TGTGCCAGTACGGAGACAGGGGGGGATGAAAAACTGTTTTTT.

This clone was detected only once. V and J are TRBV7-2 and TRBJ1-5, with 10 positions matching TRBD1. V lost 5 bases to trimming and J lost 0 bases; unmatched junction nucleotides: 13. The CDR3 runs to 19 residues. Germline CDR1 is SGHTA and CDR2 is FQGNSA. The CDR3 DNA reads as TGTGCCAGCAGCCCTCGGGACAGGGGAGAGGTTCATAGCAATCAGCCCCAGCATTTT. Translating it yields CASSPRDRGEVHSNQPQHF.

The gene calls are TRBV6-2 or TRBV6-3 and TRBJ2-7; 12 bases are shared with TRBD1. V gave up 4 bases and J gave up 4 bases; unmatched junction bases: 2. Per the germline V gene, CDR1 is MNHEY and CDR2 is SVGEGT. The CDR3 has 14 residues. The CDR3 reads CASSWDRGPYEQYF. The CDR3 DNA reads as TGTGCCAGCAGTTGGGACAGGGGGCCTTACGAGCAGTACTTC.

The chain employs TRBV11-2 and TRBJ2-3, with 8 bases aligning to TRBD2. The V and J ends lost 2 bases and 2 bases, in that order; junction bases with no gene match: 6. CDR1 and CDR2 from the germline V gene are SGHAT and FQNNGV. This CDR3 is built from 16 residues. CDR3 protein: CASSLIAGLNTDTQYF. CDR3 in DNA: TGTGCCAGCAGCTTAATAGCGGGACTCAACACAGATACGCAGTATTTT.

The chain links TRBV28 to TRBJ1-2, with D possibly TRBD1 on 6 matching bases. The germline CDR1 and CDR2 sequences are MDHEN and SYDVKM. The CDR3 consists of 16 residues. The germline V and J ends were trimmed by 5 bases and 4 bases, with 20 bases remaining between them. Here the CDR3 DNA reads TGTGCCAGCAGTCCCCGTTTCCCCAGGGGCCTCTATGGCTACACCTTC. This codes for CASSPRFPRGLYGYTF.

The CDR3 sequence is CATSDGQGAQPQHF. For the CDR3, the DNA is TGTGCCACCAGTGATGGGCAGGGAGCTCAGCCCCAGCATTTT. V and J are TRBV24-1 and TRBJ1-5, with D maybe TRBD1 (5 bases). With 3 bases removed from V and 6 bases from J, the gap between germline ends came to 11 bases. Germline V CDR1 and CDR2: KGHDR, SFDVKD. The CDR3 consists of 14 residues.

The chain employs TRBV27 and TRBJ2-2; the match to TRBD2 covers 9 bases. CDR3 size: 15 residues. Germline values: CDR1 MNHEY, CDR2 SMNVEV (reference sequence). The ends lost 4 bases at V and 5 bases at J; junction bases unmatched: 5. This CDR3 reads CASSSQAGGTGELFF. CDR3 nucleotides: TGTGCCAGCAGTTCCCAAGCGGGAGGAACCGGGGAGCTGTTTTTT.

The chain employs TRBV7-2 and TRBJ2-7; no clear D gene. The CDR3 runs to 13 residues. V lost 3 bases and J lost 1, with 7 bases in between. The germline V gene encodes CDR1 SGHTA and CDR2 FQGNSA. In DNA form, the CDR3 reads TGTGCCAGCAGCTTTGACGCATCCTACGAGCAGTACTTC. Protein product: CASSFDASYEQYF.

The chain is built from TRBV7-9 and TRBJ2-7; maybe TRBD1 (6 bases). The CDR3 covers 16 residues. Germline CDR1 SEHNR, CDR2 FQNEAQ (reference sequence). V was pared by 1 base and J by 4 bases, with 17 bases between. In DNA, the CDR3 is TGTGCCAGCAGCTTAGGAGGGGTGGACAGCACATACGAGCAGTACTTC. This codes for CASSLGGVDSTYEQYF.

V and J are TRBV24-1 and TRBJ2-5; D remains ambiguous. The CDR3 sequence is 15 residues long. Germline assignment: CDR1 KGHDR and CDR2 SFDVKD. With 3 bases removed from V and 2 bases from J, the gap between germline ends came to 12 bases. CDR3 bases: TGTGCCACCAGTGATCCCAGCAGGAATCAAGAGACCCAGTACTTC. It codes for CATSDPSRNQETQYF.

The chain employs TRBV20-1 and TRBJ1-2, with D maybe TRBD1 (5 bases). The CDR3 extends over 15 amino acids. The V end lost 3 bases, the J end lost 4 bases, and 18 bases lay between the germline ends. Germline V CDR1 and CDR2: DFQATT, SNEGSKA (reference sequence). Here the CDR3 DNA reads TGCAGTGCTAGTATAAGGGGTTCGGGTAGCTATGGCTACACCTTC. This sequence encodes CSASIRGSGSYGYTF.

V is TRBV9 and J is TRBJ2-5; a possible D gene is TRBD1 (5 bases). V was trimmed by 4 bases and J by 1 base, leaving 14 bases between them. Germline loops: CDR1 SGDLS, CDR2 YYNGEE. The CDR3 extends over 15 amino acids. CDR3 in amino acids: CASSPPQGTQETQYF. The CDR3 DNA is TGTGCCAGCAGCCCCCCCCAGGGAACCCAAGAGACCCAGTACTTC.

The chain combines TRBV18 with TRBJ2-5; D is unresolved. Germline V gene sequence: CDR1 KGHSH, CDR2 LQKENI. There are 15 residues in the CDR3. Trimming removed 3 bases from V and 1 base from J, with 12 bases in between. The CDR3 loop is CASSPARSLQETQYF. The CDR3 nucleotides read TGTGCCAGCTCACCCGCACGGTCCCTCCAAGAGACCCAGTACTTC.

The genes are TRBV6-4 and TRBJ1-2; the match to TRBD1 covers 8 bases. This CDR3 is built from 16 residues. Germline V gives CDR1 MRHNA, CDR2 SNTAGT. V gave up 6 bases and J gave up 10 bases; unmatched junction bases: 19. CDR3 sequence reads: CASRGDPDRDGLPYTF. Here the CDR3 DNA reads TGTGCCAGCAGGGGGGACCCGGACAGGGATGGGCTGCCCTACACCTTC.